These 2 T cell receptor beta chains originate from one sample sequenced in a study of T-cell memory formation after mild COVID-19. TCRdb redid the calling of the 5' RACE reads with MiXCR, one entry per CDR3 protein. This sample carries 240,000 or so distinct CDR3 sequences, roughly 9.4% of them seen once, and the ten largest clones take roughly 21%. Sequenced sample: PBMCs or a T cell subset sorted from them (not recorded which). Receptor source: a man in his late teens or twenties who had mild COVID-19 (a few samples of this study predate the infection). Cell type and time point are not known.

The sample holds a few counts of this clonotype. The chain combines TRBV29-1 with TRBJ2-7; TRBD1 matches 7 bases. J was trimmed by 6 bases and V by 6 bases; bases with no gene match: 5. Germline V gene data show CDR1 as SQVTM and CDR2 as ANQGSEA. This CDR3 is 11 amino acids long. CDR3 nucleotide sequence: TGCAGCGTCCGCAGGGGGTCCGAGCAGTACGTC. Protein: CSVRRGSEQYV.

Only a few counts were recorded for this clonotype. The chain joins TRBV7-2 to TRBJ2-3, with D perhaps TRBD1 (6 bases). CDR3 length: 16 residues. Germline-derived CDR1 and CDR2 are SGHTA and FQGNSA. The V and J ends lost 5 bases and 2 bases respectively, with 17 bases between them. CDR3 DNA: TGTGCCAGCAGCCCTAGAGCTCAGGGGCTCACAGATACGCAGTATTTT. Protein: CASSPRAQGLTDTQYF.